This T cell receptor (beta chain) is drawn from a study of vaccination effects on CD4 cells after COVID-19. For the study at large: Each of a few convalescent patients underwent sampling at an early and a late point after vaccination.

Before sequencing took place, the ViraFEST assay used viral peptide pools to expand antigen-specific CD4+ T cells. Cells that had been cultured for 10 days were the source of isolated CD4+ T cells. This individual tested PCR-positive for SARS-CoV-2 infection between March and December 2020. Subjects were given two BNT162b2 or mRNA-1273 vaccine doses. PBMC were cultured at some 2.1 million per well with about 9 IU/ml IL-2 and roughly 10 ug/ml peptides. The assay was immunoSEQ multiplex PCR, and TCRdb's table has in-frame clones only and misses some. Of more than 15,000 clones listed, 65% to 75% are singletons. CDR1 is SGHAT, CDR2 FQDESV, per germline (reference sequence). V dropped 4 bases and J dropped 8 bases, with 7 bases sitting between them. The CDR3 extends over 11 amino acids. Worth noting for this clone: Its antigen is not identified.

Sequenced here: CD4+ T cells from PBMCs cultured with SARS-CoV-2 spike peptides, sampled after COVID-19 vaccination. The sequence came from a human donor who had a prior SARS-CoV-2 infection. V is TRBV11-1 and J is TRBJ2-3; unclear D gene. This CDR3 reads CASSYGGTQYF. The DNA for the CDR3 is TGTGCCAGCAGCTACGGTGGTACGCAGTATTTT.